The subject of this entry is one T cell receptor beta chain. This entry comes from a study of OX40 agonist ivuxolimab in advanced cancers. Looking at the study overall: Dose-escalation patients suffered from hepatocellular carcinoma, melanoma, renal cell or head and neck cancer. Previous treatment with anti-PD-1, anti-PD-L1 or anti-CTLA-4 therapy was allowed; 40% had received some.

Data came from immunoSEQ multiplex PCR; TCRdb stores just in-frame clones and leaves some out. The sample holds roughly 82,000 clones, 83% seen once. The CDR3 is 16 amino acids. Per germline, CDR1 MNHEY and CDR2 SMNVEV (reference sequence). The V gene end was trimmed by 6 bases and the J gene end by 0 bases; junction bases not matched to a gene: 9. Autoimmune disease history or systemic immunosuppression led to patients being barred. The TCR was taken from an adult with an advanced solid tumor such as melanoma, head and neck, liver or kidney cancer. The sample here was CD4+ or CD8+ T cells sorted from blood, taken in a trial of the OX40 agonist ivuxolimab. The V and J genes are TRBV27 and TRBJ1-2; 8 bases agree with TRBD1. CDR3 sequence (DNA): TGTGCCAGCAGCCCAGGACAGGGAGCATCTAACTATGGCTACACCTTC. The encoded protein is CASSPGQGASNYGYTF.